What follows are 30 T cell receptor beta chains derived from one specimen sequenced in a study of Ad26.COV2.S vaccination and SARS-CoV-2 variants. Specified treatment: some 19 received Ad26.COV2.S at low or high dose, single or two shots; several received placebo; per-sample allocation not given. Day 63 following the first vaccine or placebo injection was when the samples were taken. The repertoire was sequenced with immunoSEQ multiplex PCR; TCRdb's copy has only in-frame clones and lacks some. The table includes a few hundred thousand clones, about 83% detected once. The sample here was peripheral blood, taken in a trial of Ad26.COV2.S vaccine versus placebo. The receptor source for this set is a person aged 18 to 65 who received the Ad26.COV2.S COVID-19 vaccine or a placebo.

This sequence joins TRBV15 and TRBJ2-1, with TRBD2 matching over 11 bases. Unmatched junction bases numbered 10, after V lost 5 bases and J lost 10 bases. This CDR3 has 15 residues. Per germline, CDR1 LNHNV and CDR2 YYDKDF (reference sequence). CDR3 in amino acids: CATSGLAGGPFEQFF. As DNA, the CDR3 is TGTGCCACCAGCGGATTAGCGGGGGGGCCGTTCGAGCAGTTCTTC.

The chain carries TRBV2 and TRBJ2-7, with 8 positions matching TRBD2. Per the germline V gene, CDR1 is SNHLY and CDR2 is FYNNEI. The CDR3 is 14 amino acids. The ends lost 6 bases at V and 2 bases at J; junction bases unmatched: 6. CDR3 nucleotides: TGTGCCAGCAGCTCATCGCGGGGGGCCTACGAGCAGTACTTC. Translated: CASSSSRGAYEQYF.

The chain has TRBV5-1 and TRBJ2-1; 7 bases are shared with TRBD2. The CDR3 runs to 16 residues. Germline V lookup: CDR1 SGHRS, CDR2 YFSETQ. Trimming removed 4 bases from V and 3 bases from J; junction bases left unmatched: 10. In nucleotides, the CDR3 is TGCGCCAGCAGCCCCCGTCTATGGGGGGGCTACAATGAGCAGTTCTTC. Residues: CASSPRLWGGYNEQFF. The full variable domain, with the rest looked up from reference TRBV5-1 and TRBJ2-1, is KAGVTQTPRYLIKTRGQQVTLSCSPISGHRSVSWYQQTPGQGLQFLFEYFSETQRNKGNFPGRFSGRQFSNSRSEMNVSTLELGDSALYLCASSPRLWGGYNEQFFGPGTRLTVL.

The rearrangement links TRBV12-3 or TRBV12-4 to TRBJ2-1; D not resolved. CDR3 size: 11 residues. With 6 bases removed from V and 14 bases from J, the gap between germline ends came to 14 bases. In nucleotides, the CDR3 is TGTGCCAGCAGCTACCGGACCCGGGAGTTCTTC. It yields the protein CASSYRTREFF.

This clone has only a few counts. CDR3 DNA sequence: TGTGCCAGCAGCGACAGCAATCAGCCCCAGCATTTT. Translating it yields CASSDSNQPQHF. The chain is built from TRBV16 and TRBJ1-5, with no clear D. V was clipped by 5 bases and J by 1 base, with 3 bases between them. The CDR3 consists of 12 residues. CDR1 is KGHSY and CDR2 is FQNENV in the germline V gene.

This clone has more than one count but fewer than ten. The chain links TRBV4-1 to TRBJ2-7; 7 bases are shared with TRBD2. CDR1 is MGHRA and CDR2 is YSYEKL in the germline V gene. This CDR3 region has 15 residues. V shed 0 bases and J 6 bases; nucleotides not matched to a gene: 8. CDR3 amino acids: CASSQEGLTGGEQYF. The CDR3 DNA sequence: TGCGCCAGCAGCCAAGAGGGACTAACCGGCGGCGAGCAGTACTTC.

V usage is TRBV18 and J usage is TRBJ1-1; D might be TRBD1 (5 bases). The CDR3 has 17 amino acids. The germline V gene encodes CDR1 KGHSH and CDR2 LQKENI. V dropped 1 base and J dropped 1 base, with 16 bases sitting between them. This CDR3 reads CASSPQLGRQGNTEAFF. CDR3 coding DNA: TGTGCCAGCTCACCACAACTCGGGAGGCAGGGGAACACTGAAGCTTTCTTT.

This chain uses TRBV5-6 with TRBJ1-4; D remains ambiguous. Trimming removed 3 bases from V and 6 bases from J, with 9 bases in between. Germline V gene sequence: CDR1 SGHDT, CDR2 YYEEEE. The CDR3 contains 13 residues. This CDR3 is CASSWSSYEKLFF. CDR3 sequence (DNA): TGTGCCAGCAGCTGGTCCTCTTATGAAAAACTGTTTTTT. The full variable domain, in which reference TRBV5-6 and TRBJ1-4 provide the parts outside the CDR3, is DAGVTQSPTHLIKTRGQQVTLRCSPKSGHDTVSWYQQALGQGPQFIFQYYEEEERQRGNFPDRFSGHQFPNYSSELNVNALLLGDSALYLCASSWSSYEKLFFGSGTQLSVL.

The chain recombines TRBV13 with TRBJ1-1, with a weak D call TRBD1 (5 bases). The CDR3 spans 13 residues. The V end lost 0 bases, the J end lost 5 bases, and 7 bases lay between the germline ends. CDR1 and CDR2 (germline): PRHDT, FYEKMQ (reference sequence). CDR3 coding DNA: TGTGCCAGCAGCTTAGGATCAGGGACTGAAGCTTTCTTT. It is translated as CASSLGSGTEAFF.

The chain joins TRBV4-1 to TRBJ1-1; tentatively, D is TRBD1 (6 bases). This CDR3 spans 15 amino acids. Germline values: CDR1 MGHRA, CDR2 YSYEKL. V was clipped by 1 base and J by 4 bases, with 13 bases between them. The CDR3 DNA reads as TGCGCCAGCAGCCAAGTGGAGAACAGGGCCACTGAAGCTTTCTTT. Translated: CASSQVENRATEAFF.

This clone has a handful of counts. The V gene is TRBV11-3, the J gene TRBJ2-7; perhaps TRBD2 as D (5 bases). This CDR3 has 15 residues. Germline assignment: CDR1 SGHNT and CDR2 YENEEA. The V and J ends lost 5 bases and 0 bases respectively, with 14 bases between them. The DNA of the CDR3 is TGTGCCAGCAGCCTGGAGGCTCCGAGCTCCTACGAGCAGTACTTC. Translated, it gives CASSLEAPSSYEQYF.

V usage is TRBV18 and J usage is TRBJ2-5, with 12 bases that match TRBD1. CDR3 length: 13 residues. With V trimmed by 5 bases and J by 10 bases, 5 bases remained unmatched. Germline CDR1 and CDR2: KGHSH and LQKENI. The CDR3 region is CASSSGTGGDQYF. In nucleotides, the CDR3 is TGTGCCAGCTCATCCGGGACAGGGGGCGACCAGTACTTC.

The V and J genes are TRBV19 and TRBJ2-7; no clear D gene. Germline CDR1 LNHDA, CDR2 SQIVND (reference sequence). The CDR3 loop spans 11 amino acids. V was trimmed by 4 bases and J by 4 bases, leaving 5 bases between them. This CDR3 reads CASSNGYEQYF. The CDR3 DNA follows: TGTGCCAGTAGTAACGGATACGAGCAGTACTTC.

The table lists this clone with a count of one. This chain uses TRBV3-1 (or the pseudogene TRBV3-2) with TRBJ2-1; 9 bases map to TRBD1. CDR1 and CDR2 from the germline V gene are LGHDT and YNNKEL (reference sequence). This CDR3 spans 19 amino acids. V lost 0 bases and J lost 6; bases outside the gene matches: 15. The CDR3 DNA reads TGTGCCAGCAGCCAAGATAGAAGTTCGGGACAGGGTGTAGGCAATGAGCAGTTCTTC. As protein: CASSQDRSSGQGVGNEQFF.

This clone came up once. The chain employs TRBV27 and TRBJ1-5; D not resolved. The CDR3 has 13 residues. V was trimmed by 0 bases and J by 3 bases, leaving 3 bases between them. Germline lookup yields CDR1 MNHEY and CDR2 SMNVEV (reference sequence). DNA of the CDR3: TGTGCCAGCAGTTTATCGGCCAATCAGCCCCAGCATTTT. Translation gives CASSLSANQPQHF.

In DNA form, the CDR3 reads TGCGCCAGCCGACCCGGGACCTTTAATGAAAAACTGTTTTTT. It is translated as CASRPGTFNEKLFF. V and J are TRBV5-1 and TRBJ1-4, with a possible D match to TRBD1 (5 bases). This CDR3 has 14 amino acids. Germline-derived CDR1 and CDR2 are SGHRS and YFSETQ. V dropped 7 bases and J dropped 4 bases, with 14 bases sitting between them.

The J gene is TRBJ1-2, the V gene TRBV4-1, with a tentative D call TRBD1 (6 bases). V dropped 2 bases and J dropped 4 bases, with 11 bases sitting between them. Germline-derived CDR1 and CDR2 are MGHRA and YSYEKL. The CDR3 extends over 14 amino acids. Here the CDR3 DNA reads TGCGCCAGCAGCCAATTCTGGGGGGCCTATGGCTACACCTTC. Amino acid sequence: CASSQFWGAYGYTF.

This clone was found once. The V gene is TRBV5-1, the J gene TRBJ1-2, with D perhaps matching TRBD1 (5 bases). The V end lost 3 bases, the J end lost 3 bases, and 9 bases lay between the germline ends. The germline V gene encodes CDR1 SGHRS and CDR2 YFSETQ. This CDR3 spans 13 amino acids. The CDR3 region is CASSSGQDYGYTF. CDR3 DNA sequence: TGCGCCAGCAGCTCAGGACAAGACTATGGCTACACCTTC.

This clone showed up just a few times. J is TRBJ2-7 and V is TRBV7-9; D assignment may be TRBD1 or TRBD2 (7 bases each). From germline, CDR1 is SEHNR and CDR2 FQNEAQ (reference sequence). The CDR3 length is 14 residues. Trimming took off 5 bases at V and 3 bases at J, with 14 bases between the two ends. The DNA for the CDR3 is TGTGCCAGCAGCCCCCAGGGGGGGTACTACGAGCAGTACTTC. Translating it yields CASSPQGGYYEQYF.

V usage is TRBV9 and J usage is TRBJ2-7, with D maybe TRBD2 (5 bases). The CDR3 extends over 13 amino acids. The germline V gene has CDR1 SGDLS and CDR2 YYNGEE. V lost 3 bases and J lost 6, with 13 bases in between. The CDR3 nucleotides are TGTGCCAGCAGCGAAAATACGGCGGGCGAGCAGTACTTC. Protein product: CASSENTAGEQYF.

V usage is TRBV2 and J usage is TRBJ1-3; D not resolved. The CDR3 runs to 15 residues. Per germline, CDR1 SNHLY and CDR2 FYNNEI. Trimming left V 6 bases short and J 0 bases short, with 12 bases between. Written as DNA, the CDR3 is TGTGCCAGCAGCCGAGAGAAGGGCTCTGGAAACACCATATATTTT. This translates into CASSREKGSGNTIYF.

This sequence joins TRBV27 and TRBJ2-2, with D maybe TRBD1 (5 bases). V lost 5 bases and J 6 bases, leaving 13 bases between the germline ends. The CDR3 covers 14 residues. The V gene's germline CDR1 is MNHEY and CDR2 SMNVEV (reference sequence). The CDR3 is CASSPATVPGELFF. As DNA, the CDR3 is TGTGCCAGCAGTCCGGCGACAGTTCCCGGGGAGCTGTTTTTT.

The genes are TRBV4-1 and TRBJ1-3, with D unresolved. This CDR3 has 13 amino acids. Germline values: CDR1 MGHRA, CDR2 YSYEKL. V lost 8 bases and J 1 base, leaving 9 bases between the germline ends. CDR3 in amino acids: CASSNPSGNTIYF. The DNA for the CDR3 is TGCGCCAGCTCGAATCCTTCTGGAAACACCATATATTTT.

This clone came up once. The chain recombines TRBV13 with TRBJ1-2; 7 bases line up with TRBD1. The CDR3 has 14 residues. Germline V gene lookup returns CDR1 PRHDT and CDR2 FYEKMQ (reference sequence). The trim removed 6 bases at V and 3 bases at J, leaving 7 bases unmatched. For the CDR3, the DNA is TGTGCCAGCAGTTTGAGGGGGCGTTACTATGGCTACACCTTC. It is translated as CASSLRGRYYGYTF.

This clone turned up a few times. The CDR3 coding sequence is TGTGCCAGTAGTTTTACCGGGACTCCTGGAAACACCATATATTTT. Protein: CASSFTGTPGNTIYF. V gene TRBV19 combines with J gene TRBJ1-3; the D gene is possibly TRBD1 (5 bases). The CDR3 spans 15 residues. V lost 5 bases, J lost 2 bases, and 13 bases lay in between. Germline assignment: CDR1 LNHDA and CDR2 SQIVND (reference sequence). The variable domain in full, with the rest retrieved from reference TRBV19 and TRBJ1-3, is DGGITQSPKYLFRKEGQNVTLSCEQNLNHDAMYWYRQDPGQGLRLIYYSQIVNDFQKGDIAEGYSVSREKKESFPLTVTSAQKNPTAFYLCASSFTGTPGNTIYFGEGSWLTVV.

J is TRBJ1-6 and V is TRBV20-1, with D possibly matching TRBD1 (5 bases). The V gene's germline CDR1 is DFQATT and CDR2 SNEGSKA (reference sequence). The CDR3 is 14 residues long. Trimming took 3 bases from V and 10 from J, leaving 16 bases between them. CDR3 region: CSASPRGVGSPLHF. The CDR3, as DNA: TGCAGTGCTAGTCCCCGGGGGGTTGGGTCACCCCTCCACTTT.

The chain couples TRBV7-9 to TRBJ1-2, with D possibly matching TRBD1 (5 bases). Trimming left V 5 bases short and J 4 bases short, with 14 bases between. The CDR3 contains 14 residues. Germline V gene lookup returns CDR1 SEHNR and CDR2 FQNEAQ (reference sequence). CDR3 protein: CASSTSGGSYGYTF. In DNA, the CDR3 is TGTGCCAGCAGCACAAGTGGGGGGTCCTATGGCTACACCTTC.

The chain is built from TRBV24-1 and TRBJ2-1; 8 bases are a match to TRBD1. The CDR3 runs 15 residues. The V and J ends lost 7 bases and 3 bases, in that order; junction bases with no gene match: 7. Germline CDR1 is KGHDR and CDR2 is SFDVKD. Written as DNA, the CDR3 is TGTGCCACCAGGAATACCGGGACAGGCTACAATGAGCAGTTCTTC. This gives the protein CATRNTGTGYNEQFF.

This clone occurred a few times. The rearrangement uses TRBV19 and TRBJ2-7; 7 positions agree with TRBD1. Germline assignment: CDR1 LNHDA and CDR2 SQIVND (reference sequence). The CDR3 consists of 16 residues. V lost 6 bases and J lost 0; bases outside the gene matches: 11. The CDR3 DNA is TGTGCCAGTAGCAACCTCATATCAGGGGGCTCCTACGAGCAGTACTTC. Translated: CASSNLISGGSYEQYF.

The chain is built from TRBV7-8 and TRBJ1-2, with D tentatively TRBD1 (5 bases). From germline, CDR1 is SGHVS and CDR2 FQNEAQ. Trimming took off 3 bases at V and 8 bases at J, with 16 bases between the two ends. The length of the CDR3 is 14 residues. CDR3 bases: TGTGCCAGCAGCTTCGACCTCGGGGGATACGGCTACACCTTC. This codes for CASSFDLGGYGYTF.